What follows describes a single TCR beta chain. What antigen it recognizes has not been identified. Base qualities are missing; no much larger clone stands one base away. At the junction V is shortened by 0 bases and J by 6 bases; bases outside the gene matches: 1. The germline V gene provides CDR1 MNHEY and CDR2 SVGAGI. The CDR3 has 15 amino acids, counting the end cysteine and phenylalanine. Here the CDR3 DNA is all that survives: 45 bases in frame from base 1. Ficoll-Paque density gradient centrifugation was used to isolate PBMCs. This record comes from a study of T-cell memory formation after mild COVID-19 (TCRdb year 2021). Background on the whole study: TCR sequence clusters from the two donors were found to be largely donor specific. The cohort was made up of two young adult volunteers, one female and one male, who were previously healthy. Longitudinal TCRalpha and TCRbeta repertoire sequencing tracked T-cell clones expanding and contracting after mild COVID-19 in two donors. Paper-wide results and their limitations: Contracting CD4+ clones turned up mainly in the CM and EM memory subsets, whereas EMRA was where CD8+ clones were enriched. Clones that contracted from day 15 to 85 showed balanced CD4/CD8 phenotypes, whereas a second wave of clones that expanded from day 15 to 37 leaned towards CD4+. SARS-CoV-2 specificity was not confirmed for the second-wave clones peaking on day 37. The detection of some responding clones in pre-infection memory suggests that pre-existing cross-reactive memory T cells joined the SARS-CoV-2 response. The study included only a couple of mild cases, and larger cohorts that include severe cases with pre-infection samples were judged to be necessary.

Instrument on record: Illumina NovaSeq 6000. cDNA libraries for TCRalpha and TCRbeta were prepared by 5'RACE using constant-segment primers, with sample barcodes and unique molecular identifiers added. Trizol reagent was used to extract RNA from every sample. Libraries were amplified in two PCR steps, with a second sample barcode and Illumina TruSeq adapters added in the second step. The libraries were sequenced on an Illumina NovaSeq using 2 x 150 bp paired-end reads. The authors' analysis ran thus. Reads were demultiplexed and collapsed into UMI-guided consensus sequences with migec v1.2.7. Using mixcr v2.1.11, UMI consensuses were aligned to TRA and TRB V and J templates and then assembled into clonotypes. A clonotype was counted as expanded or contracted only if both edgeR and NoisET called the change significant, with noise models trained on biological replicates. edgeR calls used a false discovery rate-adjusted p below 0.01 and a log2 fold-change threshold of 1. As an exploratory analysis of dynamics, PCA with hierarchical clustering was applied to max-normalized trajectories of the 1000 most abundant clonotypes. Separately sequenced CD4+ and CD8+ repertoires were used to assign the CD4 or CD8 phenotype of responding clones. In-frame beta chains were kept once TCRdb had trimmed the public reads at Q25 with fastp and called clones with MiXCR. Rows with a matching CDR3 protein are joined into one entry that keeps the most common DNA and genes. What appears here as the V and J calls and clone size reflects TCRdb's work, not the paper's. The sample profile shows about 320,000 distinct CDR3 sequences; roughly an eighth of them were found once. The leading ten clones occupy about 21% of the sample.

The origin of this receptor is a man aged 18 to 29 who had mild COVID-19 (a few samples of this study predate the infection). The sample titles of this study are shuffled in the database, so cell type and time point are left out; the donor was told from shared clones. Recombination linked TRBV6-5 to TRBJ2-2; 10 bases in between match TRBD1. Sequences were obtained from PBMCs or a T cell subset sorted from them (not recorded which). The base sequence is TGTGCCAGCAGTTACTCGGGGACAGGGGCCGGGGAGCTGTTTTTT. Translated, this gives CASSYSGTGAGELFF.